This record looks at one T cell receptor beta chain sequence and its context. The antigen remains undetermined. These data come from a study of T cells after yellow fever vaccination. Study-level findings and limits: Reappearing after the booster were most of the clones from primary vaccination (roughly 95% CD4, about 88% CD8).

TCR cDNA, made by 5'RACE template switching, carried an added universal primer site and UMIs. TCRdb re-analysed the 5' RACE reads in MiXCR, keeping a single row per CDR3 protein. The sample has roughly 520,000 distinct CDR3 sequences; roughly a fifth are singletons. The V end was cut by 0 bases, the J end by 2 bases, with 10 bases between. The CDR3 extends over 15 amino acids. Germline CDR1 and CDR2: SGDLS and YYNGEE. The TCR sequence derives from a man between 18 and 35 years old who received the YFV17D yellow fever vaccine. The rearrangement joins TRBV9 to TRBJ2-3; D is undetermined. The sequences come from PBMCs, collected approximately 22 days after the first yellow fever vaccination. DNA for the CDR3: TGTGCCAGCAGCGTAGGTGGCTTTCTCACAGATACGCAGTATTTT. It is translated as CASSVGGFLTDTQYF.